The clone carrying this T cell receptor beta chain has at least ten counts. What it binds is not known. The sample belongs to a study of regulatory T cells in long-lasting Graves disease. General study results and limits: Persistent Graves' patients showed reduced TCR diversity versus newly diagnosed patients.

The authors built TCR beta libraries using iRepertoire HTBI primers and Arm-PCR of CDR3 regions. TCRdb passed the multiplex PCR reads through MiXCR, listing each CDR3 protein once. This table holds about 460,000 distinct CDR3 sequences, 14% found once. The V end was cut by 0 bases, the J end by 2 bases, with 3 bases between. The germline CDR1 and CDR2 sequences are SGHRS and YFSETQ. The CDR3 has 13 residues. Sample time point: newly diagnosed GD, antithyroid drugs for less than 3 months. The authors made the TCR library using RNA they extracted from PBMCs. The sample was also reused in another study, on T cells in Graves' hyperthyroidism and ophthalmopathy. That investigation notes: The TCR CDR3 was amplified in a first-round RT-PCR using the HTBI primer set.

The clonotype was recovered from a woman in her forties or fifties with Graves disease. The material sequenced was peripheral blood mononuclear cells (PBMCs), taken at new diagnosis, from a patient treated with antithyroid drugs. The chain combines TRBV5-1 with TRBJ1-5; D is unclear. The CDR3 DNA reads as TGCGCCAGCAGCTTGGACGGCAATCAGCCCCAGCATTTT. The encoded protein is CASSLDGNQPQHF.